This T cell receptor beta chain is from a study of T cells in Graves' hyperthyroidism and ophthalmopathy. TCR beta CDR3 sequences were amplified from RNA transcripts. Researchers ran a first-round RT-PCR on the TCR CDR3 using the HTBI primer set. TCRdb independently ran MiXCR on the multiplex PCR reads; one entry per CDR3 protein. The sample lists roughly 500,000 distinct CDR3 sequences, 46% occurring once. Study-level points and caveats: Separating ophthalmopathy from stable hyperthyroidism was achieved by a 13 V-J model.

Germline assignment: CDR1 WSHSY and CDR2 SAAADI. This CDR3 region has 13 residues. Trimming cost V 4 bases and J 4 bases, with 10 bases left between them. This clonotype came up many times. Its cognate antigen is unknown. The chain is built from TRBV10-2 and TRBJ1-1; D uncertain. The receptor was isolated from an adult woman with Graves' disease, either hyperthyroidism or ophthalmopathy (not recorded which). The source material was peripheral blood or thyroid tissue (not recorded which). The CDR3 DNA reads TGCGCCAGCAGTGGATCGATTGGCACTGAAGCTTTCTTT. Its protein is CASSGSIGTEAFF.